Following are 10 T cell receptor beta chains from one sample sequenced in a study of shared T cell receptors in the human thymus. The protocol was immunoSEQ multiplex PCR, while the TCRdb copy is restricted to in-frame clones and leaves out a portion. The data show 540,000 or so clones, approximately 80% seen once. The sample was also linked to a second study, of human thymus T cells.

The sample taken for sequencing was thymocytes. The receptors come from a boy less than two years old with a congenital heart defect.

The V call is TRBV5-6, the J call TRBJ2-1; D is undetermined. This CDR3 comprises 14 residues. The V gene's germline CDR1 is SGHDT and CDR2 YYEEEE. V lost 0 bases and J lost 0, with 4 bases in between. The CDR3 loop is CASSLVLSYNEQFF. The CDR3 DNA is TGTGCCAGCAGCTTGGTTCTCTCCTACAATGAGCAGTTCTTC. Filled out from reference TRBV5-6 and TRBJ2-1, the complete variable domain reads DAGVTQSPTHLIKTRGQQVTLRCSPKSGHDTVSWYQQALGQGPQFIFQYYEEEERQRGNFPDRFSGHQFPNYSSELNVNALLLGDSALYLCASSLVLSYNEQFFGPGTRLTVL.

In its sample, this clone was seen once. The rearrangement links TRBV28 to TRBJ1-1; D may be TRBD1 (5 bases). This CDR3 contains 14 residues. V was shortened by 5 bases and J by 5 bases, with 15 bases between the two germline ends. CDR1 and CDR2 from the germline V gene are MDHEN and SYDVKM. The CDR3 DNA reads TGTGCCAGCAGTCCCAAAGACAGTACAACTGAAGCTTTCTTT. This codes for CASSPKDSTTEAFF.

V and J are TRBV11-2 and TRBJ2-7; 9 nucleotides align to TRBD2. V shed 0 bases and J 5 bases; nucleotides not matched to a gene: 8. The germline CDR1 and CDR2 sequences are SGHAT and FQNNGV. This CDR3 spans 16 amino acids. Here the CDR3 reads CASSLDRREGFHEQYF. CDR3 in DNA: TGTGCCAGCAGCTTAGATAGGCGGGAGGGCTTCCACGAGCAGTACTTC.

The V call is TRBV27, the J call TRBJ1-1; D is possibly TRBD1 (6 bases). Looked up from germline, CDR1 is MNHEY and CDR2 is SMNVEV (reference sequence). This CDR3 region has 20 residues. Trimming took 7 bases from V and 4 from J, leaving 34 bases between them. The DNA of the CDR3 is TGTGCCAGCAAAATAACGGTAACACGGGGAACAGGGCCAAACCCCACTGAAGCTTTCTTT. It translates to CASKITVTRGTGPNPTEAFF.

The V gene is TRBV11-3, the J gene TRBJ2-1; unclear D gene. From germline, CDR1 is SGHNT and CDR2 YENEEA. There are 11 residues in the CDR3. Trimming took off 5 bases at V and 6 bases at J, with 5 bases between the two ends. This chain's CDR3 is CASSAFNEQFF. CDR3 DNA sequence: TGTGCCAGCAGCGCGTTCAATGAGCAGTTCTTC.

The chain is built from TRBV6-6 and TRBJ1-4; 9 nucleotides agree with TRBD1. Germline V gene lookup returns CDR1 MNHNY and CDR2 SVGAGI (reference sequence). This CDR3 spans 15 amino acids. J gave up 6 bases and V 6 bases, and 8 bases lay outside the gene matches. The CDR3 DNA reads as TGTGCCAGCAGAACCAGACAGGGGGGGGATGAAAAACTGTTTTTT. This gives the protein CASRTRQGGDEKLFF.

This chain links TRBV30 with TRBJ2-7; TRBD1 aligns across 12 bases. This CDR3 comprises 14 residues. Germline CDR1 and CDR2: GTSNPN and SVGIG (reference sequence). After removal of 2 bases from V and 6 bases from J, the junction contained 5 bases not matched to a gene. CDR3 region: CAWSRRGQGAEQYF. CDR3 sequence (DNA): TGTGCCTGGAGTCGTCGGGGACAGGGGGCCGAGCAGTACTTC.

The chain is built from TRBV19 and TRBJ2-7, with 8 bases matching TRBD2. Germline assignment: CDR1 LNHDA and CDR2 SQIVND (reference sequence). The V segment lost 0 bases and the J segment 2 bases; nucleotides outside the gene matches: 3. The length of the CDR3 is 15 residues. The CDR3 is CASSIERTSTYEQYF. For the CDR3, the DNA is TGTGCCAGTAGTATAGAAAGGACTAGCACCTACGAGCAGTACTTC.

The V gene is TRBV19, the J gene TRBJ2-1, with 9 bases aligning to TRBD2. This CDR3 is 16 amino acids long. The J segment lost 1 base and the V segment lost 3 bases, leaving 4 bases of the junction unmatched. Germline CDR1 LNHDA, CDR2 SQIVND (reference sequence). For the CDR3, the DNA is TGTGCCAGTAGTATGGGTAGCGGGAGTTCCTACAATGAGCAGTTCTTC. Translation: CASSMGSGSSYNEQFF.

A single count supports this clone. The V call is TRBV9, the J call TRBJ2-5, with 10 bases fitting TRBD2. V shed 3 bases and J 1 base; nucleotides not matched to a gene: 15. Germline V lookup: CDR1 SGDLS, CDR2 YYNGEE. This CDR3 has 19 amino acids. CDR3 coding DNA: TGTGCCAGCAGCGCAGCGGGGGGGGATCTAGCGGGGCCCCAAGAGACCCAGTACTTC. Protein product: CASSAAGGDLAGPQETQYF.